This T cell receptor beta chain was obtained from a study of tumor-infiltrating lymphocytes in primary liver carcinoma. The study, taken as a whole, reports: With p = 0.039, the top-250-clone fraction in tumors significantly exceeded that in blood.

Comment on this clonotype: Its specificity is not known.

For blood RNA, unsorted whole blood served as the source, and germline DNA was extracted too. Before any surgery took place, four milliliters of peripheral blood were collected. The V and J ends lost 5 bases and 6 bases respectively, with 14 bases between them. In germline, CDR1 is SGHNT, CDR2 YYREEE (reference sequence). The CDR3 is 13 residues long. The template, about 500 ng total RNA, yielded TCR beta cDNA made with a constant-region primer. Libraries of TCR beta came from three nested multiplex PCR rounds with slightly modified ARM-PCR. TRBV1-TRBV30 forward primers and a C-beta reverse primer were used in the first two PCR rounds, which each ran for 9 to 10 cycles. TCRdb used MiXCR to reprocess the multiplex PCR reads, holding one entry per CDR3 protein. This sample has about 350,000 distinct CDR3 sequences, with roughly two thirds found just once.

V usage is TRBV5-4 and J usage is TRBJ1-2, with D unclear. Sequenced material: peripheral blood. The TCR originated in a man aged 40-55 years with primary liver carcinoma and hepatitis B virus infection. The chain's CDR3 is CASSFPVGDGYTF. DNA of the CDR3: TGTGCCAGCAGTTTCCCGGTTGGGGATGGCTACACCTTC. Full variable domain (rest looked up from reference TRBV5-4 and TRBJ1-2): ETGVTQSPTHLIKTRGQQVTLRCSSQSGHNTVSWYQQALGQGPQFIFQYYREEENGRGNFPPRFSGLQFPNYSSELNVNALELDDSALYLCASSFPVGDGYTFGSGTRLTVV.